Shown below are 29 T cell receptor beta chains from a single sample sequenced in a study of control samples from healthy donors and cancer patients. Clones were read by immunoSEQ multiplex PCR, and TCRdb kept only the in-frame ones, dropping some. The sample yields about 190,000 clones, approximately 91% seen once. The material sequenced was blood. The receptors were gathered from a young man in good health.

The chain uses TRBV30 and TRBJ1-4; no firm D call. The CDR3 has 12 amino acids. In germline, CDR1 is GTSNPN, CDR2 SVGIG (reference sequence). V was cut by 2 bases and J by 8 bases, with 9 bases left in between. For the CDR3, the DNA is TGTGCCTGGAGTCCTAATTTGGAAAAACTGTTTTTT. Protein product: CAWSPNLEKLFF.

V is TRBV25-1 and J is TRBJ1-2, with D maybe TRBD1 (5 bases). The germline CDR1 and CDR2 sequences are MGHDK and SYGVNS. CDR3 length: 15 residues. V lost 4 bases, J lost 0 bases, and 12 bases lay in between. DNA for the CDR3: TGTGCCAGCAGTGGCGGGACGCCAGCTAACTATGGCTACACCTTC. The encoded protein is CASSGGTPANYGYTF.

The chain uses TRBV2 and TRBJ2-4, with 8 bases lining up with TRBD2. This CDR3 comprises 18 residues. Germline values: CDR1 SNHLY, CDR2 FYNNEI. Trimming at V came to 7 bases and at J to 1 base, leaving 15 bases not matched to a gene. CDR3 nucleotides: TGTGCCAGCAAATCGTGGCTAGCGGGCGTGGGGGCCAAAAACATTCAGTACTTC. Translation: CASKSWLAGVGAKNIQYF.

This chain connects TRBV12-5 to TRBJ2-4, with 8 positions matching TRBD2. J lost 0 bases, V lost 0 bases, and 10 bases had no gene match. The germline V gene encodes CDR1 LGHNT and CDR2 FRNRAP. The CDR3 loop spans 19 amino acids. This chain's CDR3 is CASGLVSAGAPRAKNIQYF. CDR3 sequence (DNA): TGTGCTAGTGGTTTGGTATCAGCGGGGGCCCCCAGAGCCAAAAACATTCAGTACTTC.

V usage is TRBV4-1 and J usage is TRBJ2-1; D is undetermined. V was shortened by 0 bases and J by 2 bases, with 14 bases between the two germline ends. Germline CDR1 is MGHRA and CDR2 is YSYEKL. CDR3 length equals 17 residues. CDR3 nucleotide sequence: TGCGCCAGCAGCCAAGATTACGACGACCGGCCCTACAATGAGCAGTTCTTC. The encoded protein is CASSQDYDDRPYNEQFF.

The chain has TRBV3-1 (or the pseudogene TRBV3-2) and TRBJ2-4; D ambiguous. Germline CDR1 is LGHDT and CDR2 is YNNKEL (reference sequence). The CDR3 runs 13 residues. The V and J ends lost 7 bases and 5 bases respectively, with 12 bases between them. CDR3 protein: CASMPGWENIQYF. CDR3 DNA: TGTGCCAGCATGCCCGGCTGGGAAAACATTCAGTACTTC.

The gene calls are TRBV2 and TRBJ2-3, with no clear D. Deletions cut 1 base from V and 1 base from J, with 6 bases between. The CDR3 totals 14 residues. Germline V gene sequence: CDR1 SNHLY, CDR2 FYNNEI. In DNA form, the CDR3 reads TGTGCCAGCAGTGAAGGATGGGGCACAGATACGCAGTATTTT. Translated: CASSEGWGTDTQYF.

This chain uses TRBV11-2 with TRBJ2-3; D gene ambiguous. V gave up 3 bases and J gave up 6 bases, with 7 bases separating them. The germline gives CDR1 SGHAT, CDR2 FQNNGV. This CDR3 has 12 residues. The CDR3 sequence: CASSFNPDTQYF. DNA of the CDR3: TGTGCCAGCAGCTTTAATCCGGATACGCAGTATTTT. Filled out from reference TRBV11-2 and TRBJ2-3, the complete variable domain reads EAGVAQSPRYKIIEKRQSVAFWCNPISGHATLYWYQQILGQGPKLLIQFQNNGVVDDSQLPKDRFSAERLKGVDSTLKIQPAKLEDSAVYLCASSFNPDTQYFGPGTRLTVL.

V is TRBV11-2 and J is TRBJ2-2; 8 nucleotides align to TRBD1. Germline CDR1 and CDR2: SGHAT and FQNNGV. The CDR3 length is 16 residues. With 2 bases clipped from V and 4 bases from J, the junction kept 6 bases outside the gene matches. As DNA, the CDR3 is TGTGCCAGCAGCTTAATCAGGGGGCGCGCCACCGGGGAGCTGTTTTTT. Encoded protein: CASSLIRGRATGELFF.

This chain links TRBV2 with TRBJ2-7; D call uncertain. The V end lost 5 bases, the J end lost 2 bases, and 13 bases lay between the germline ends. The CDR3 length is 14 residues. The germline V gene has CDR1 SNHLY and CDR2 FYNNEI. CDR3 loop: CASSFWTGTYEQYF. In DNA, the CDR3 is TGTGCCAGCAGTTTTTGGACGGGCACCTACGAGCAGTACTTC. Complete variable domain (other parts from reference TRBV2 and TRBJ2-7): EPEVTQTPSHQVTQMGQEVILRCVPISNHLYFYWYRQILGQKVEFLVSFYNNEISEKSEIFDDQFSVERPDGSNFTLKIRSTKLEDSAMYFCASSFWTGTYEQYFGPGTRLTVT.

In its sample, this clone was seen a few times. This chain links TRBV18 with TRBJ1-1; no clear D gene. The germline V gene encodes CDR1 KGHSH and CDR2 LQKENI. The CDR3 is made up of 14 amino acids. V lost 2 bases to trimming and J lost 3 bases, with 10 bases between them. CDR3 nucleotide sequence: TGTGCCAGCTCACCAGTAGCGCGGGACACTGAAGCTTTCTTT. Amino acids: CASSPVARDTEAFF. Full variable domain (missing parts from reference TRBV18 and TRBJ1-1): NAGVMQNPRHLVRRRGQEARLRCSPMKGHSHVYWYRQLPEEGLKFMVYLQKENIIDESGMPKERFSAEFPKEGPSILRIQQVVRGDSAAYFCASSPVARDTEAFFGQGTRLTVV.

The gene calls are TRBV20-1 and TRBJ1-3, with D uncertain. Trimming took 3 bases from V and 2 from J, leaving 8 bases between them. CDR3 size: 13 residues. The germline CDR1 and CDR2 sequences are DFQATT and SNEGSKA (reference sequence). The CDR3 region is CSASLLPGNTIYF. The CDR3 DNA sequence: TGCAGTGCTAGTCTTTTGCCTGGAAACACCATATATTTT.

The chain couples TRBV7-2 to TRBJ1-2, with D hard to call. Germline CDR1 and CDR2: SGHTA and FQGNSA. The length of the CDR3 is 14 residues. Trimming pared 5 bases from V and 0 bases from J, leaving 10 bases between. The CDR3 reads CASSVFKANYGYTF. As DNA, the CDR3 is TGTGCCAGCAGCGTTTTTAAGGCTAACTATGGCTACACCTTC.

This clone came up once. The chain uses TRBV11-2 and TRBJ2-3, with D uncertain. From germline, CDR1 is SGHAT and CDR2 FQNNGV. This CDR3 comprises 15 residues. V shed 4 bases and J shed 1 base, with 12 bases lying between them. CDR3 residues: CASSSYISGTDTQYF. CDR3 sequence (DNA): TGTGCCAGCAGCTCATATATATCCGGCACAGATACGCAGTATTTT.

The gene calls are TRBV7-9 and TRBJ1-1; no clear D. Trimming stripped 5 bases from V and 9 bases from J, with 13 bases between. CDR1 is SEHNR and CDR2 is FQNEAQ in the germline V gene (reference sequence). This CDR3 is 12 amino acids long. The CDR3 sequence is CASSVTDAQAFF. CDR3 nucleotides: TGTGCCAGCAGCGTTACGGACGCCCAAGCTTTCTTT. Full variable domain (remainder filled in from reference TRBV7-9 and TRBJ1-1): DTGVSQNPRHKITKRGQNVTFRCDPISEHNRLYWYRQTLGQGPEFLTYFQNEAQLEKSRLLSDRFSAERPKGSFSTLEIQRTEQGDSAMYLCASSVTDAQAFFGQGTRLTVV.

This sequence joins TRBV4-1 and TRBJ2-3, with TRBD2 identical over 12 bases. The CDR3 extends over 17 amino acids. V gave up 3 bases and J gave up 3 bases; unmatched junction bases: 7. Germline CDR1 reads MGHRA; CDR2 reads YSYEKL. The CDR3 DNA reads as TGCGCCAGCAGCCAGAGAAAACTAGCGGGGGGAACAGATACGCAGTATTTT. Its translation is CASSQRKLAGGTDTQYF.

This clone showed up just once. The genes are TRBV6-5 and TRBJ1-1; D unresolved. Trimming left V 0 bases short and J 0 bases short, with 8 bases between. Germline V gene lookup returns CDR1 MNHEY and CDR2 SVGAGI. The CDR3 is 15 amino acids. Here the CDR3 DNA reads TGTGCCAGCAGTTACTCTCAGGCGCTGAACACTGAAGCTTTCTTT. Protein: CASSYSQALNTEAFF.

V and J are TRBV5-6 and TRBJ1-3; D not certain. With 0 bases removed from V and 0 bases from J, the gap between germline ends came to 7 bases. CDR1 is SGHDT, CDR2 YYEEEE, per germline. This CDR3 comprises 15 residues. CDR3 sequence (DNA): TGTGCCAGCAGCTTGGTTGGCGTCTCTGGAAACACCATATATTTT. This encodes CASSLVGVSGNTIYF.

The chain carries TRBV3-1 (or the pseudogene TRBV3-2) and TRBJ2-3, with D tentatively TRBD1 (7 bases). CDR3 length: 17 residues. Trimming cost V 4 bases and J 0 bases, with 17 bases left between them. Germline V CDR1 and CDR2: LGHDT, YNNKEL (reference sequence). CDR3 DNA sequence: TGTGCCAGCAGCCGGAGGGGGCGGGGCCTTAGCACAGATACGCAGTATTTT. It encodes CASSRRGRGLSTDTQYF.

This clone is a singleton in its sample. The rearrangement links TRBV7-2 to TRBJ1-2, with a possible D match to TRBD1 (5 bases). In germline, CDR1 is SGHTA, CDR2 FQGNSA. V was cut by 4 bases and J by 3 bases, with 18 bases left in between. The CDR3 is 16 amino acids. Here the CDR3 DNA reads TGTGCCAGCAGCTCAGGTCGGGGACGCCCGTACTATGGCTACACCTTC. Protein sequence: CASSSGRGRPYYGYTF.

V and J are TRBV9 and TRBJ1-5; 7 bases align to TRBD1. Germline trimming cut 3 bases from V and 2 bases from J; bases unmatched to any gene: 2. Germline CDR1 SGDLS, CDR2 YYNGEE. The CDR3 extends over 14 amino acids. CDR3 loop: CASSAGQGNQPQHF. The CDR3 nucleotides read TGTGCCAGCAGCGCAGGACAGGGCAATCAGCCCCAGCATTTT.

This clone was recorded once. The CDR3 is CASTNGGADTGELFF. The CDR3 DNA sequence: TGTGCCAGCACCAACGGGGGGGCCGACACCGGGGAGCTGTTTTTT. The rearrangement joins TRBV6-6 to TRBJ2-2; TRBD2 matches at 8 bases. The CDR3 extends over 15 amino acids. CDR1 is MNHNY and CDR2 is SVGAGI in the germline V gene (reference sequence). With V trimmed by 7 bases and J by 3 bases, 7 bases remained unmatched.

The chain recombines TRBV7-3 with TRBJ2-2; D uncertain. This CDR3 has 11 residues. Germline V gene sequence: CDR1 SGHTA, CDR2 FQGTGA. V shed 0 bases and J shed 7 bases, with 0 bases lying between them. In nucleotides, the CDR3 is TGTGCCAGCAGCTTAACCGGGGAGCTGTTTTTT. Translating gives CASSLTGELFF.

This chain connects TRBV19 to TRBJ1-3; no definite D call. The CDR3 is 13 residues long. V was trimmed by 7 bases and J by 0 bases, leaving 7 bases between them. Germline CDR1 LNHDA, CDR2 SQIVND (reference sequence). The chain's CDR3 is CASMGSSGNTIYF. In DNA, the CDR3 is TGTGCCAGTATGGGCAGCTCTGGAAACACCATATATTTT.

The J gene is TRBJ1-3, the V gene TRBV4-1; D uncertain. The CDR3 has 16 residues. V lost 4 bases, J lost 4 bases, and 17 bases lay in between. The germline V gene has CDR1 MGHRA and CDR2 YSYEKL. The CDR3 sequence: CASSPSGELGGNTIYF. The CDR3 nucleotides are TGCGCCAGCAGCCCGTCGGGCGAGCTCGGAGGAAACACCATATATTTT.

This clone showed up just a few times. The chain couples TRBV3-1 (or the pseudogene TRBV3-2) to TRBJ1-6; no clear D gene. This CDR3 contains 16 residues. Germline V lookup: CDR1 LGHDT, CDR2 YNNKEL (reference sequence). Trimming removed 0 bases at V and 8 bases at J, with 14 bases between. Here the CDR3 DNA reads TGTGCCAGCAGCCAAGAGCCCGGGATCCGGTATTCACCCCTCCACTTT. This sequence encodes CASSQEPGIRYSPLHF.

The V gene is TRBV4-1, the J gene TRBJ1-1; D is unresolved. V lost 11 bases and J 1 base, leaving 14 bases between the germline ends. Germline V gives CDR1 MGHRA, CDR2 YSYEKL. The CDR3 is made up of 13 amino acids. In DNA, the CDR3 is TGCGCCGCAGTTCCGGCCGAGAACACTGAAGCTTTCTTT. The encoded protein is CAAVPAENTEAFF.

The chain recombines TRBV11-3 with TRBJ1-1; D unresolved. There are 13 residues in the CDR3. CDR1 and CDR2 from the germline V gene are SGHNT and YENEEA. The ends were cut back, 1 base at V and 5 bases at J, with 8 bases in the middle. The CDR3 loop is CASSLGPKTEAFF. The CDR3 DNA is TGTGCCAGCAGCTTAGGTCCCAAGACTGAAGCTTTCTTT.

The V gene is TRBV18, the J gene TRBJ1-1; possible D gene TRBD1, 6 bases. Germline CDR1 and CDR2: KGHSH and LQKENI. V gave up 3 bases and J gave up 1 base, with 9 bases separating them. This CDR3 is built from 14 residues. The CDR3 loop is CASSPGQANTEAFF. The DNA of the CDR3 is TGTGCCAGCTCACCGGGACAAGCGAACACTGAAGCTTTCTTT.